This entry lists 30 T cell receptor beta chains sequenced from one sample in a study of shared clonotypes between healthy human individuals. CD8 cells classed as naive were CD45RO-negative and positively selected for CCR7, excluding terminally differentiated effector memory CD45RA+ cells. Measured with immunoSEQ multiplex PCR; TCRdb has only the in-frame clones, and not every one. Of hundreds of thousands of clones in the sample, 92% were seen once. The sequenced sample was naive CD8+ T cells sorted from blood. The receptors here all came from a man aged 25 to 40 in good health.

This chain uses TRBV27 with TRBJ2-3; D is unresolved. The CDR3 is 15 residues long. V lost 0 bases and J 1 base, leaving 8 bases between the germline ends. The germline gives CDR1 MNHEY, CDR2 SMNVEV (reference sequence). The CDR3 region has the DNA TGTGCCAGCAGTTTATCAGTGGGTGGCACAGATACGCAGTATTTT. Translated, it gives CASSLSVGGTDTQYF.

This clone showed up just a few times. DNA for the CDR3: TGTGCCAGCAGCTGGACCCGGGACAGGAGCTCCTACGAGCAGTACTTC. Its protein product is CASSWTRDRSSYEQYF. J is TRBJ2-7 and V is TRBV7-9; 8 bases match TRBD1. The V gene end was trimmed by 4 bases and the J gene end by 0 bases; junction bases not matched to a gene: 8. CDR1 is SEHNR, CDR2 FQNEAQ, per germline (reference sequence). The CDR3 sequence is 16 residues long.

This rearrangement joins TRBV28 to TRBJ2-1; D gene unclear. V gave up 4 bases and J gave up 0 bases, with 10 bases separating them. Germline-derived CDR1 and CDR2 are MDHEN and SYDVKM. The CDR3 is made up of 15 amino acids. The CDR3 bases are TGTGCCAGCAGTTCCATTAAAACCTCCTACAATGAGCAGTTCTTC. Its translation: CASSSIKTSYNEQFF.

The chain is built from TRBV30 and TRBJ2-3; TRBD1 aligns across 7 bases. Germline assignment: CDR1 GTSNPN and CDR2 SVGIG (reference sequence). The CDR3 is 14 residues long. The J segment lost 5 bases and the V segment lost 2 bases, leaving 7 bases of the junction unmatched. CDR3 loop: CAWSWGQMEDTQYF. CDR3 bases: TGTGCCTGGAGTTGGGGACAGATGGAAGATACGCAGTATTTT.

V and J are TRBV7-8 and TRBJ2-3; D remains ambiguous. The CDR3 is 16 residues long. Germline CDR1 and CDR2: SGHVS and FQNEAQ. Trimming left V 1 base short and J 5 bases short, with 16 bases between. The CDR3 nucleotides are TGTGCCAGCAGCTTAGTTGGATACGGCCGAGAAGATACGCAGTATTTT. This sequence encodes CASSLVGYGREDTQYF.

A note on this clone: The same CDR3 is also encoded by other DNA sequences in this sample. CDR3: CASSLRGSGETQYF. Written as DNA, the CDR3 is TGTGCCAGCAGCTTGCGCGGGAGCGGAGAGACCCAGTACTTC. V usage is TRBV5-6 and J usage is TRBJ2-5; 7 bases fit TRBD2. The CDR3 has 14 residues. Germline CDR1 and CDR2: SGHDT and YYEEEE. After removal of 1 base from V and 4 bases from J, the junction contained 4 bases not matched to a gene.

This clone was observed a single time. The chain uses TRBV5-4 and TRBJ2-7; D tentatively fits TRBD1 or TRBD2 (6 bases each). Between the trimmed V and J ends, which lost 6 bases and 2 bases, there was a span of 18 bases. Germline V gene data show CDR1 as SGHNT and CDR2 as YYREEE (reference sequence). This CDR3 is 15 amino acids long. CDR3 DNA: TGTGCCAGCATGCCCTGGGGGGCGGGTCCCTACGAGCAGTACTTC. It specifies CASMPWGAGPYEQYF. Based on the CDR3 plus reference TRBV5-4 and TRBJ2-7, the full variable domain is ETGVTQSPTHLIKTRGQQVTLRCSSQSGHNTVSWYQQALGQGPQFIFQYYREEENGRGNFPPRFSGLQFPNYSSELNVNALELDDSALYLCASMPWGAGPYEQYFGPGTRLTVT.

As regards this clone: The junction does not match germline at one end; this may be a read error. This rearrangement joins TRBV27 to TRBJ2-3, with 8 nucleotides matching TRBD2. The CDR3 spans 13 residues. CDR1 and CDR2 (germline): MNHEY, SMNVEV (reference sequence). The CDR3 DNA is TGTGCCAGCAGCCCCACCACACCGGGACTAGTACAGTTT. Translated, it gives CASSPTTPGLVQF.

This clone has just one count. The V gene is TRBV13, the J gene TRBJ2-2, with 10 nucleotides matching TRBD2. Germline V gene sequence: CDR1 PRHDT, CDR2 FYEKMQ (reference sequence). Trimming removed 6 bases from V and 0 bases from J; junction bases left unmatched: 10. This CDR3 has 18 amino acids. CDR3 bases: TGTGCCAGCAGATCTGTGAGCGGGAGGGCAGCGAACACCGGGGAGCTGTTTTTT. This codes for CASRSVSGRAANTGELFF.

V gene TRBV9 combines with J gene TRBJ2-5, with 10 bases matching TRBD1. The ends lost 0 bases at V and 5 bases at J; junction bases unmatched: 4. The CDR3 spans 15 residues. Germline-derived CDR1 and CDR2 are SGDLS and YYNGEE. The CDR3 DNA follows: TGTGCCAGCAGCGTAGGACAGGGGGCGAAGGAGACCCAGTACTTC. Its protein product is CASSVGQGAKETQYF.

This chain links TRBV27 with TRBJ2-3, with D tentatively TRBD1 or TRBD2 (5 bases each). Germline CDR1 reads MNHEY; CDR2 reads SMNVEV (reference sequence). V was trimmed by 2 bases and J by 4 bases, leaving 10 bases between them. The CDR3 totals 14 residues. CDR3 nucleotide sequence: TGTGCCAGCAGTTTAGTCAGGGACGCAGATACGCAGTATTTT. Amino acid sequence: CASSLVRDADTQYF.

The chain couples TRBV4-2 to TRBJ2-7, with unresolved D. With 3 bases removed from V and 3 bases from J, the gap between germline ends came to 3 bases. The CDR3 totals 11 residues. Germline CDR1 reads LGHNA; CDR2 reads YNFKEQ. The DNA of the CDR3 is TGTGCCAGCAGCCAGAACTACGAGCAGTACTTC. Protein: CASSQNYEQYF.

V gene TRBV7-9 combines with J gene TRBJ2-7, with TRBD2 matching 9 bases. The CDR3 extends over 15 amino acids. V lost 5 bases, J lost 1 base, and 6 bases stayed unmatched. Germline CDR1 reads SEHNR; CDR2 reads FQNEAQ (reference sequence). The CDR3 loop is CASSQRTSVSYEQYF. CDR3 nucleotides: TGTGCCAGCAGCCAACGGACTAGCGTTTCCTACGAGCAGTACTTC.

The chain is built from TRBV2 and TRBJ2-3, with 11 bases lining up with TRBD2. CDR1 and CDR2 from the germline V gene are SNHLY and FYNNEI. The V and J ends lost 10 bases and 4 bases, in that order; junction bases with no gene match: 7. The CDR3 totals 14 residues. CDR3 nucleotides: TGTGCCATTAAGACTAGCGGGAAATCAGATACGCAGTATTTT. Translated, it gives CAIKTSGKSDTQYF.

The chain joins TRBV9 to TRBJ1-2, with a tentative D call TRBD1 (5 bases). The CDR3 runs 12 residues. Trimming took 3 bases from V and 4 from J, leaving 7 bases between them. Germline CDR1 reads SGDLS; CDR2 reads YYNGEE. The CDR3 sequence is CASSERGYGYTF. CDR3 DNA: TGTGCCAGCAGCGAGAGGGGCTATGGCTACACCTTC. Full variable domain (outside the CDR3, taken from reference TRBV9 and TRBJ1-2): DSGVTQTPKHLITATGQRVTLRCSPRSGDLSVYWYQQSLDQGLQFLIQYYNGEERAKGNILERFSAQQFPDLHSELNLSSLELGDSALYFCASSERGYGYTFGSGTRLTVV.

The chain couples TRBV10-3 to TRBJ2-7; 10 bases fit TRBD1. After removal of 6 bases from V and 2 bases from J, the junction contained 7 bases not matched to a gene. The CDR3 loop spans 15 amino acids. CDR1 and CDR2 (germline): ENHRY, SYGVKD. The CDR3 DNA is TGTGCCATCAGGTCCGGGACAGGGGATACCTACGAGCAGTACTTC. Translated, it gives CAIRSGTGDTYEQYF.

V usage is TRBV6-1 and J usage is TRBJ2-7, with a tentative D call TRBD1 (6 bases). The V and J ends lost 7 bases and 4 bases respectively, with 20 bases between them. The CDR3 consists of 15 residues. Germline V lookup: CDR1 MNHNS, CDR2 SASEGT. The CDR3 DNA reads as TGTGCCAGCAACATAGGGGCAGGGGCCCGATACGAGCAGTACTTC. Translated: CASNIGAGARYEQYF.

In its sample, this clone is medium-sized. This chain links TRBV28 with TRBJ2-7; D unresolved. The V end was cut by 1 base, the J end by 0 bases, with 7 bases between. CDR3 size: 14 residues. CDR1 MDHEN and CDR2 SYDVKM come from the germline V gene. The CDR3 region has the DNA TGTGCCAGCAGTTTATTGGCGGTCTCCTACGAGCAGTACTTC. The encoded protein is CASSLLAVSYEQYF.

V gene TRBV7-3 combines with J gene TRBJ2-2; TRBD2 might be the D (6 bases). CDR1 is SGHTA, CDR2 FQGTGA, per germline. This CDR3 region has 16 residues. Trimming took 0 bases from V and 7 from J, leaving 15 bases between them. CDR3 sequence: CASSLTPTWGDGELFF. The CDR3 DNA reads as TGTGCCAGCAGCTTAACACCGACCTGGGGGGACGGGGAGCTGTTTTTT.

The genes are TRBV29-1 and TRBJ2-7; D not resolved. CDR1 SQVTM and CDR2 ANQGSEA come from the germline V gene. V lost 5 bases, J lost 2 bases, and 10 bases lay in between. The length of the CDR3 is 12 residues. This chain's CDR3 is CSVSDEAYEQYF. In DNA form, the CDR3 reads TGCAGCGTTTCAGACGAGGCCTACGAGCAGTACTTC.

CDR3 DNA sequence: TGTGCCAGCACCGCGTTAAGCCATACGCAGTATTTT. Its protein is CASTALSHTQYF. The chain is built from TRBV28 and TRBJ2-3; no reliable D call. The CDR3 extends over 12 amino acids. V lost 7 bases to trimming and J lost 7 bases, with 12 bases between them. Germline V gene lookup returns CDR1 MDHEN and CDR2 SYDVKM.

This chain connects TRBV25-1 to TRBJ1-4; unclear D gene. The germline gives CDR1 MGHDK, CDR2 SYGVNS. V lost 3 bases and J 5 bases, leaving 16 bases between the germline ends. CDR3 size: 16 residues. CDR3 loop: CASSDHNSPSNEKLFF. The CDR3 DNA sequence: TGTGCCAGCAGTGACCACAACAGTCCCTCAAATGAAAAACTGTTTTTT.

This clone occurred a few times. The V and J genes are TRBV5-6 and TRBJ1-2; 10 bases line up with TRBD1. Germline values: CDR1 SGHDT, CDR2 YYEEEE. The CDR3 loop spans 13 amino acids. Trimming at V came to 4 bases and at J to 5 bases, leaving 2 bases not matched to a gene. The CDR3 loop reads CASSGDRGYGYTF. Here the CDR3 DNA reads TGTGCCAGCAGCGGGGACAGGGGATATGGCTACACCTTC.

The CDR3 nucleotides are TGTGCCAGCAGCCAAGTTCCGGGTGAAGGGGAGACCCAGTACTTC. This encodes CASSQVPGEGETQYF. J is TRBJ2-5 and V is TRBV14; unclear D gene. The CDR3 runs to 15 residues. Trimming cost V 1 base and J 5 bases, with 14 bases left between them. Germline assignment: CDR1 SGHDN and CDR2 FVKESK. Filled out from reference TRBV14 and TRBJ2-5, the complete variable domain reads EAGVTQFPSHSVIEKGQTVTLRCDPISGHDNLYWYRRVMGKEIKFLLHFVKESKQDESGMPNNRFLAERTGGTYSTLKVQPAELEDSGVYFCASSQVPGEGETQYFGPGTRLLVL.

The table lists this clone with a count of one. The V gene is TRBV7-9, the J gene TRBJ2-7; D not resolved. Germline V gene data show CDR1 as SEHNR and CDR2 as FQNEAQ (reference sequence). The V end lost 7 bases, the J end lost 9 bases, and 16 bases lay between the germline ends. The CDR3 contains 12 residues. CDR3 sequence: CASNSDRLGQYF. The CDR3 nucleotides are TGTGCCAGCAACAGCGATCGTTTAGGGCAGTACTTC.

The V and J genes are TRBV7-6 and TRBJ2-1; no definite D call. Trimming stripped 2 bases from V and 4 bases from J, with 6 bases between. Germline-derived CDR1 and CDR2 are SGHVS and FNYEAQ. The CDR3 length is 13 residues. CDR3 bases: TGTGCCAGCAGCTTAAACATTTACAATGAGCAGTTCTTC. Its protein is CASSLNIYNEQFF.

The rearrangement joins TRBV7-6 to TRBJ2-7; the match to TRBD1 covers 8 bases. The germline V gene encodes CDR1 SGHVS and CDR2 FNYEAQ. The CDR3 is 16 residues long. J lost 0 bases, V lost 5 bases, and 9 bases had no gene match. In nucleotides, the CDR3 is TGTGCCAGCAGCCCCCAATACAGGGGGGACTCCTACGAGCAGTACTTC. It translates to CASSPQYRGDSYEQYF.

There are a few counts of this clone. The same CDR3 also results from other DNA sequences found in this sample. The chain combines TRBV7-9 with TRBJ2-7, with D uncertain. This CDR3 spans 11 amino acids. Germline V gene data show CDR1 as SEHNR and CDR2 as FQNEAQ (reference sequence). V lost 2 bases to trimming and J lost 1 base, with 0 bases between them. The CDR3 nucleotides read TGTGCCAGCAGCTTATCCTACGAGCAGTACTTC. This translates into CASSLSYEQYF.

CDR3 in DNA: TGTGCCAGCAGCCCCGTTCTCCCGAACACTGAAGCTTTCTTT. This translates into CASSPVLPNTEAFF. V is TRBV7-9 and J is TRBJ1-1; D unresolved. Germline loops: CDR1 SEHNR, CDR2 FQNEAQ (reference sequence). This CDR3 region has 14 residues. V gave up 5 bases and J gave up 1 base, with 11 bases separating them.

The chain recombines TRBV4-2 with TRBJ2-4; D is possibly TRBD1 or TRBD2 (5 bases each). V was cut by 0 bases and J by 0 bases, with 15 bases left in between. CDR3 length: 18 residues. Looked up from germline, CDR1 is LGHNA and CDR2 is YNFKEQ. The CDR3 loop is CASSQDWTGHSAKNIQYF. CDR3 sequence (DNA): TGTGCCAGCAGCCAAGATTGGACGGGGCATTCAGCCAAAAACATTCAGTACTTC.